Below, 19 T cell receptor beta chains from the same sample are listed, as sequenced in a study of cytomegalovirus exposure and HLA in healthy donors. 60 Vbeta and 13 Jbeta primers were used in PCR. The table came from immunoSEQ multiplex PCR; TCRdb's copy has only in-frame clones and leaves some out. This table holds over 100,000 clones, roughly 80% found once. Sequenced: PBMCs. These receptors were obtained from a woman aged 30 to 39 in good health and CMV-seropositive.

This rearrangement joins TRBV19 to TRBJ2-3, with 8 bases fitting TRBD1. CDR1 is LNHDA and CDR2 is SQIVND in the germline V gene (reference sequence). The CDR3 contains 15 residues. The V gene end was trimmed by 6 bases and the J gene end by 0 bases; junction bases not matched to a gene: 5. The CDR3 here is CASSPDRASTDTQYF. The CDR3 nucleotides are TGTGCCAGTAGCCCGGACAGGGCAAGCACAGATACGCAGTATTTT.

The chain combines TRBV28 with TRBJ2-3, with D perhaps matching TRBD2 (6 bases). Trimming took 8 bases from V and 7 from J, leaving 10 bases between them. Per the germline V gene, CDR1 is MDHEN and CDR2 is SYDVKM. The CDR3 runs 11 residues. CDR3 residues: CASVLAYTQYF. DNA for the CDR3: TGTGCCAGCGTTCTAGCGTATACGCAGTATTTT.

The chain uses TRBV9 and TRBJ2-7, with 9 bases identical to TRBD2. V trimming: 4 bases; J trimming: 5 bases; junction bases outside the gene matches: 13. Germline CDR1 reads SGDLS; CDR2 reads YYNGEE. The CDR3 length is 16 residues. This CDR3 reads CASSPPRVAGVNEQYF. CDR3 coding DNA: TGTGCCAGCAGCCCTCCTCGGGTAGCGGGGGTAAACGAGCAGTACTTC.

Here the CDR3 DNA reads TGTGCCAGCAGCTTTGCCAATGGACAGGGGGTTGAAAAACTGTTTTTT. This sequence encodes CASSFANGQGVEKLFF. V is TRBV9 and J is TRBJ1-4; 10 nucleotides line up with TRBD1. The CDR3 runs to 16 residues. CDR1 is SGDLS, CDR2 YYNGEE, per germline. V lost 4 bases to trimming and J lost 7 bases; unmatched junction nucleotides: 10.

V usage is TRBV5-6 and J usage is TRBJ1-2; 8 bases fit TRBD1. The CDR3 contains 13 residues. J gave up 5 bases and V 5 bases, and 5 bases lay outside the gene matches. From germline, CDR1 is SGHDT and CDR2 YYEEEE. The CDR3 sequence is CASSGDRLYGYTF. CDR3 DNA: TGTGCCAGCAGTGGGGACAGGTTATATGGCTACACCTTC. Full variable domain (outside the CDR3, taken from reference TRBV5-6 and TRBJ1-2): DAGVTQSPTHLIKTRGQQVTLRCSPKSGHDTVSWYQQALGQGPQFIFQYYEEEERQRGNFPDRFSGHQFPNYSSELNVNALLLGDSALYLCASSGDRLYGYTFGSGTRLTVV.

The chain couples TRBV11-1 to TRBJ2-5, with 7 bases matching TRBD2. V dropped 4 bases and J dropped 5; count of bases not matched to a gene: 7. Germline V lookup: CDR1 SGHAT, CDR2 FQDESV (reference sequence). The CDR3 has 14 residues. CDR3 protein: CASSSRLAGETQYF. The CDR3 coding sequence is TGTGCCAGCAGCTCCAGACTAGCCGGGGAGACCCAGTACTTC. Drawing the rest from reference TRBV11-1 and TRBJ2-5, the complete variable domain is EAEVAQSPRYKITEKSQAVAFWCDPISGHATLYWYRQILGQGPELLVQFQDESVVDDSQLPKDRFSAERLKGVDSTLKIQPAELGDSAMYLCASSSRLAGETQYFGPGTRLLVL.

The J gene is TRBJ1-4, the V gene TRBV7-6, with 10 bases fitting TRBD1. Germline V lookup: CDR1 SGHVS, CDR2 FNYEAQ. The CDR3 contains 16 residues. The V gene end was trimmed by 4 bases and the J gene end by 6 bases; junction bases not matched to a gene: 8. CDR3 nucleotide sequence: TGTGCCAGCAGCTCCGGGACAGGGGCGTGGGATGAAAAACTGTTTTTT. Protein product: CASSSGTGAWDEKLFF.

CDR3 region: CASSMWSGTEAFF. For the CDR3, the DNA is TGTGCCAGTAGTATGTGGTCGGGCACTGAAGCTTTCTTT. This chain connects TRBV19 to TRBJ1-1; D call uncertain. V was cut by 3 bases and J by 4 bases, with 9 bases left in between. This CDR3 comprises 13 residues. The germline V gene has CDR1 LNHDA and CDR2 SQIVND (reference sequence).

This clone has a handful of counts. V is TRBV5-6 and J is TRBJ2-3; TRBD2 aligns across 14 bases. CDR1 and CDR2 from the germline V gene are SGHDT and YYEEEE. After removal of 2 bases from V and 1 base from J, the junction contained 6 bases not matched to a gene. The CDR3 covers 18 residues. The CDR3 sequence is CASSFLGTSGGRTDTQYF. CDR3 DNA sequence: TGTGCCAGCAGCTTTCTTGGGACTAGCGGGGGACGCACAGATACGCAGTATTTT.

This clone was observed a single time. The rearrangement uses TRBV9 and TRBJ2-5, with D perhaps TRBD2 (6 bases). CDR1 is SGDLS and CDR2 is YYNGEE in the germline V gene. CDR3 length: 13 amino acids. Trimming removed 3 bases from V and 4 bases from J, with 10 bases in between. As DNA, the CDR3 is TGTGCCAGCAGCGCGGGACTGGGAGAGACCCAGTACTTC. It codes for CASSAGLGETQYF.

A single count supports this clone. This chain connects TRBV5-1 to TRBJ1-6; D possibly corresponds to TRBD1 (6 bases). Per the germline V gene, CDR1 is SGHRS and CDR2 is YFSETQ. The ends were cut back, 0 bases at V and 7 bases at J, with 8 bases in the middle. This CDR3 is 14 amino acids long. The CDR3 is CASSLDRENSPLHF. The CDR3 DNA follows: TGCGCCAGCAGCTTGGACAGGGAAAATTCACCCCTCCACTTT.

The rearrangement uses TRBV9 and TRBJ2-3; weak D call: TRBD1 (6 bases). Trimming took 3 bases from V and 3 from J, leaving 26 bases between them. The CDR3 spans 19 residues. Germline values: CDR1 SGDLS, CDR2 YYNGEE. The CDR3 region has the DNA TGTGCCAGCAGCGAAACCGGGACACTCCTAGAAGGGCGGACAGATACGCAGTATTTT. This translates into CASSETGTLLEGRTDTQYF.

The chain recombines TRBV23-1 with TRBJ1-2; TRBD1 matches at 8 bases. TRBV23-1 is annotated as an ORF whose role is uncertain. Unmatched junction bases numbered 18, after V lost 7 bases and J lost 5 bases. This CDR3 region has 17 residues. CDR3 region: CASMRWDRKTGDYGYTF. CDR3 DNA sequence: TGCGCCAGCATGCGATGGGACAGGAAAACGGGGGATTATGGCTACACCTTC.

This clone was recorded a few times. J is TRBJ2-3 and V is TRBV5-1, with 9 bases lining up with TRBD2. V trimming: 4 bases; J trimming: 4 bases; junction bases outside the gene matches: 7. The CDR3 has 15 residues. The V gene's germline CDR1 is SGHRS and CDR2 YFSETQ. The CDR3 nucleotides are TGCGCCAGCAGCACCGGGACTAGCTTCCCAGATACGCAGTATTTT. Its protein is CASSTGTSFPDTQYF.

The V and J genes are TRBV6-6 and TRBJ1-1; TRBD1 matches at 7 bases. V lost 6 bases and J lost 5; bases outside the gene matches: 9. CDR3 length: 14 amino acids. CDR1 is MNHNY, CDR2 SVGAGI, per germline (reference sequence). In nucleotides, the CDR3 is TGTGCCAGCAGCTCTCAGGGGGGTGGGACTGAAGCTTTCTTT. This translates into CASSSQGGGTEAFF.

Written as DNA, the CDR3 is TGTGCCAGCACAACCCGTTACGGTGAGCAGTTCTTC. Its protein is CASTTRYGEQFF. The chain links TRBV28 to TRBJ2-1, with D unresolved. Germline CDR1 reads MDHEN; CDR2 reads SYDVKM. This CDR3 is built from 12 residues. The V and J ends lost 7 bases and 9 bases respectively, with 13 bases between them.

CDR3 amino acids: CASSGIPYGESEAFF. The CDR3 coding sequence is TGTGCCAGCAGTGGTATCCCATACGGGGAGTCTGAAGCTTTCTTT. The V call is TRBV2, the J call TRBJ1-1; D uncertain. The CDR3 consists of 15 residues. Germline-derived CDR1 and CDR2 are SNHLY and FYNNEI. Deletions cut 4 bases from V and 6 bases from J, with 18 bases between.

This clone has just a few counts. J is TRBJ1-5 and V is TRBV21-1; the table gives TRBD1 as D, unverified against the DNA. TRBV21-1 is flagged as a pseudogene. The CDR3 has 19 amino acids. Written as DNA, the CDR3 is TGTGCCAGCAGCTCGCGGGGGGGACAGGGGAAAAGGGTTGATCAGCCCCAGCATTTT. It codes for CASSSRGGQGKRVDQPQHF.

V is TRBV4-2 and J is TRBJ2-7; 10 bases match TRBD2. V shed 0 bases, J shed 2 bases, and the junction held 13 bases outside the gene matches. Germline CDR1 and CDR2: LGHNA and YNFKEQ. The CDR3 runs 19 residues. CDR3 protein: CASSQDNGPLAGDTYEQYF. The CDR3 DNA reads TGTGCCAGCAGCCAAGATAACGGCCCGCTAGCGGGGGATACCTACGAGCAGTACTTC.